This passage covers 17 T cell receptor beta chains from one sample sequenced in a study of OX40 agonist ivuxolimab in advanced cancers. Profiled with immunoSEQ multiplex PCR; TCRdb holds only in-frame clones, not every one. Seen here are about 73,000 clones, around 89% observed once, and the top ten hold about 0.53%. Material: CD4+ or CD8+ T cells sorted from blood, obtained in a trial of the OX40 agonist ivuxolimab. The receptors were gathered from an adult with an advanced solid tumor such as melanoma, head and neck, liver or kidney cancer.

This sequence joins TRBV5-1 and TRBJ2-1, with D possibly TRBD1 on 6 matching bases. V was clipped by 5 bases and J by 0 bases, with 12 bases between them. CDR3 size: 15 residues. The germline V gene has CDR1 SGHRS and CDR2 YFSETQ. The CDR3 spells CASRITGSSYNEQFF. In nucleotides, the CDR3 is TGCGCCAGCAGAATTACAGGGAGCTCCTACAATGAGCAGTTCTTC. Variable domain in full (rest from reference TRBV5-1 and TRBJ2-1): KAGVTQTPRYLIKTRGQQVTLSCSPISGHRSVSWYQQTPGQGLQFLFEYFSETQRNKGNFPGRFSGRQFSNSRSEMNVSTLELGDSALYLCASRITGSSYNEQFFGPGTRLTVL.

The chain combines TRBV25-1 with TRBJ2-7; the D is unclear. Trimming removed 5 bases from V and 5 bases from J, with 7 bases in between. CDR3 length: 11 residues. Germline V lookup: CDR1 MGHDK, CDR2 SYGVNS. Here the CDR3 reads CASSFGHEQYF. Here the CDR3 DNA reads TGTGCCAGCAGTTTCGGCCACGAGCAGTACTTC.

This clone showed up just once. The chain uses TRBV5-1 and TRBJ1-4; weak D call: TRBD1 (6 bases). The germline CDR1 and CDR2 sequences are SGHRS and YFSETQ. Trimming cost V 2 bases and J 3 bases, with 8 bases left between them. This CDR3 is 14 amino acids long. The CDR3 loop reads CASSFSGANEKLFF. In DNA, the CDR3 is TGCGCCAGCAGCTTCTCAGGGGCTAATGAAAAACTGTTTTTT.

This chain uses TRBV6-1 with TRBJ1-2, with TRBD1 identical over 9 bases. This CDR3 spans 14 amino acids. The junction had 12 bases not matched to a gene; V was cut back by 8 bases and J by 8 bases. In germline, CDR1 is MNHNS, CDR2 SASEGT. CDR3 loop: CASGQGQGGRGYTF. Here the CDR3 DNA reads TGTGCCAGCGGCCAGGGACAGGGTGGACGAGGCTACACCTTC.

The V gene is TRBV2, the J gene TRBJ1-1; D is unresolved. V lost 8 bases to trimming and J lost 1 base, with 11 bases between them. The CDR3 has 13 amino acids. Germline assignment: CDR1 SNHLY and CDR2 FYNNEI. CDR3 protein: CASGPIANTEAFF. In nucleotides, the CDR3 is TGTGCCAGCGGACCTATCGCGAACACTGAAGCTTTCTTT.

This clone was counted a single time. CDR3 nucleotide sequence: TGTGCCATCAGGGGACAGGGTTCCTACAATGAGCAGTTCTTC. Protein product: CAIRGQGSYNEQFF. The V call is TRBV10-3, the J call TRBJ2-1; TRBD1 aligns across 9 bases. The length of the CDR3 is 14 residues. The V and J ends lost 6 bases and 1 base, in that order; junction bases with no gene match: 1. Per the germline V gene, CDR1 is ENHRY and CDR2 is SYGVKD.

The chain uses TRBV4-1 and TRBJ1-2, with unresolved D. Trimming stripped 0 bases from V and 6 bases from J, with 14 bases between. The CDR3 loop spans 15 amino acids. Germline loops: CDR1 MGHRA, CDR2 YSYEKL. CDR3 protein: CASSQEKLRQHGYTF. CDR3 DNA sequence: TGCGCCAGCAGCCAAGAGAAATTACGCCAACATGGCTACACCTTC.

The V and J genes are TRBV9 and TRBJ2-7; 9 nucleotides line up with TRBD1. Losses at the gene ends were 7 bases for V and 4 bases for J; bases not matched to a gene: 9. The CDR3 runs 14 residues. From germline, CDR1 is SGDLS and CDR2 YYNGEE. CDR3: CASGRGQGRYEQYF. CDR3 DNA: TGTGCCAGCGGAAGGGGACAGGGTCGGTACGAGCAGTACTTC. Combining the CDR3 with reference TRBV9 and TRBJ2-7 gives the whole variable domain DSGVTQTPKHLITATGQRVTLRCSPRSGDLSVYWYQQSLDQGLQFLIQYYNGEERAKGNILERFSAQQFPDLHSELNLSSLELGDSALYFCASGRGQGRYEQYFGPGTRLTVT.

CDR3 residues: CASSLDRGPTNEKLFF. The CDR3 DNA sequence: TGCGCCAGCAGCCTGGACAGGGGTCCAACTAATGAAAAACTGTTTTTT. The rearrangement uses TRBV5-1 and TRBJ1-4; 9 nucleotides match TRBD1. Germline values: CDR1 SGHRS, CDR2 YFSETQ. The CDR3 length is 16 residues. V lost 4 bases to trimming and J lost 0 bases; unmatched junction nucleotides: 4.

This clone has a single count. The chain links TRBV5-1 to TRBJ2-1; the D gene could be TRBD1 or TRBD2 (5 bases each). Germline lookup yields CDR1 SGHRS and CDR2 YFSETQ. This CDR3 contains 15 residues. V shed 2 bases and J shed 4 bases, with 13 bases lying between them. CDR3 DNA: TGCGCCAGCAGCTTTCCGGGACCCCCGTACAATGAGCAGTTCTTC. It translates to CASSFPGPPYNEQFF.

This sequence joins TRBV19 and TRBJ1-1; TRBD1 matches 11 bases. This CDR3 region has 15 residues. Germline CDR1 and CDR2: LNHDA and SQIVND (reference sequence). V dropped 4 bases and J dropped 3; count of bases not matched to a gene: 4. Written as DNA, the CDR3 is TGTGCCAGTAGTAGATGGGACAGGGGGGACACTGAAGCTTTCTTT. Protein: CASSRWDRGDTEAFF.

This clone turned up a few times. The chain carries TRBV11-3 and TRBJ2-1; D assignment may be TRBD1 or TRBD2 (6 bases each). This CDR3 region has 14 residues. In germline, CDR1 is SGHNT, CDR2 YENEEA. The V gene lost 1 base and the J gene lost 10 bases, with 14 bases spanning the gap. This chain's CDR3 is CASSLVGGPGEQFF. The CDR3 nucleotides read TGTGCCAGCAGCTTAGTAGGGGGGCCTGGGGAGCAGTTCTTC. The full variable domain, in which reference TRBV11-3 and TRBJ2-1 provide the parts outside the CDR3, is EAGVVQSPRYKIIEKKQPVAFWCNPISGHNTLYWYLQNLGQGPELLIRYENEEAVDDSQLPKDRFSAERLKGVDSTLKIQPAELGDSAVYLCASSLVGGPGEQFFGPGTRLTVL.

The chain is built from TRBV7-9 and TRBJ2-5; 10 nucleotides align to TRBD1. The ends lost 4 bases at V and 5 bases at J; junction bases unmatched: 4. CDR1 is SEHNR and CDR2 is FQNEAQ in the germline V gene (reference sequence). There are 14 residues in the CDR3. DNA for the CDR3: TGTGCCAGCAGCTCGACAGGGGGCCGGGAGACCCAGTACTTC. Its translation is CASSSTGGRETQYF. Together with reference TRBV7-9 and TRBJ2-5, the CDR3 gives the full variable domain: DTGVSQNPRHKITKRGQNVTFRCDPISEHNRLYWYRQTLGQGPEFLTYFQNEAQLEKSRLLSDRFSAERPKGSFSTLEIQRTEQGDSAMYLCASSSTGGRETQYFGPGTRLLVL.

The chain employs TRBV5-8 and TRBJ2-7; 12 nucleotides match TRBD2. V trimming: 3 bases; J trimming: 5 bases; junction bases outside the gene matches: 6. This CDR3 region has 15 residues. CDR1 is SGHTS and CDR2 is YDEGEE in the germline V gene. CDR3 nucleotides: TGTGCCAGCAGCTACGGACTAGCGGGGAGCGACGAGCAGTACTTC. Residues: CASSYGLAGSDEQYF.

The chain joins TRBV4-1 to TRBJ1-4; no definite D call. The CDR3 has 16 residues. CDR1 and CDR2 (germline): MGHRA, YSYEKL. V lost 1 base and J lost 8, with 17 bases in between. The CDR3 DNA reads as TGCGCCAGCAGCCAAGGAATAAGCGTTGAGTGGGAAAAACTGTTTTTT. Its translation: CASSQGISVEWEKLFF.

The rearrangement joins TRBV28 to TRBJ1-2; possible D gene TRBD1, 5 bases. The V end was cut by 5 bases, the J end by 8 bases, with 12 bases between. Germline V gene lookup returns CDR1 MDHEN and CDR2 SYDVKM. The CDR3 sequence is 12 residues long. CDR3 region: CASSIGQFGYTF. The CDR3 DNA is TGTGCCAGCAGTATCGGACAATTCGGCTACACCTTC.

The V gene is TRBV5-4, the J gene TRBJ1-2; D is uncertain. Trimming cost V 2 bases and J 7 bases, with 6 bases left between them. Germline CDR1 reads SGHNT; CDR2 reads YYREEE (reference sequence). The CDR3 is 11 residues long. The CDR3 nucleotides read TGTGCCAGCAGCTTTAAGGGTGGCTACACCTTC. Protein sequence: CASSFKGGYTF. Full variable domain (rest looked up from reference TRBV5-4 and TRBJ1-2): ETGVTQSPTHLIKTRGQQVTLRCSSQSGHNTVSWYQQALGQGPQFIFQYYREEENGRGNFPPRFSGLQFPNYSSELNVNALELDDSALYLCASSFKGGYTFGSGTRLTVV.